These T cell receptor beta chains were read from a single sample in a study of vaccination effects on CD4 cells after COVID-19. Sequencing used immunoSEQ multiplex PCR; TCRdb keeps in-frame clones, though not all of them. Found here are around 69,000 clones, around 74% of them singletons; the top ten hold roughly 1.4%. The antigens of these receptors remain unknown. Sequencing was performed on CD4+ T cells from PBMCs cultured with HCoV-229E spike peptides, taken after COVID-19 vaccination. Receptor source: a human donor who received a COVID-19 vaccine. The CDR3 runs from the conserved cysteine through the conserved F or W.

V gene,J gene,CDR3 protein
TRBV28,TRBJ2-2,CASSERGGSTGELFF
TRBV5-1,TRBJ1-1,CASGENTEAFF
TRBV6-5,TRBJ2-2,CASGDTMNTGELFF
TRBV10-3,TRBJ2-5,CAISSLGTETQYF
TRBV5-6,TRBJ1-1,CASSWNQGVTEAFF
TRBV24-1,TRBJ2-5,CATSENDRVGETQYF
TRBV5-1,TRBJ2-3,CASSLGSADTQYF
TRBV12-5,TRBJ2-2,CASGLTGGTGELFF
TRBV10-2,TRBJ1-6,CASQTGRNSPLHF
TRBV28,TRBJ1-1,CASRPTGDPLNTEAFF
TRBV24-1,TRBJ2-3,CATSGAGGSDTQYF
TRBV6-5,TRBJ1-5,CASSRSSNQPQHF
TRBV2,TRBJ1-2,CASSDRQGPTYGYTF
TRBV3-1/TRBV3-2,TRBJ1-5,CASSQEPNQPQHF
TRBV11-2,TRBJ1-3,CASSFTGTGQGNTIYF
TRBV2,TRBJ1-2,CATDAINYGYTF
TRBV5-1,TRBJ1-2,CASSGDIRRGYTF
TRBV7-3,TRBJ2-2,CASSSGTRGPGELFF
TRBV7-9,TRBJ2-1,CASSLGLAYNEQFF
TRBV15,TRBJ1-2,CATSSPGQGDYGYTF
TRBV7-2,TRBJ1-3,CASSLQGHSGNTIYF
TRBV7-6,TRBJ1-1,CASSSPGTANTEAFF
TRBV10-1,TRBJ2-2,CASSAIKNTGELFF
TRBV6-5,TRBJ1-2,CASSPTASNYGYTF
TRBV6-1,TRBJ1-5,CASSEPPSGPQHF
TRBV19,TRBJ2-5,CASRTSGGETQYF
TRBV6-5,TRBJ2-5,CASTSWGGYGETQYF
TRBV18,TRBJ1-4,CASSPGLTNEKLFF
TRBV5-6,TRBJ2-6,CASSPPRRVVGANVLTF
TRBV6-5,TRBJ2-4,CASRAPGNIQYF
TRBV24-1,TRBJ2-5,CATSDWTGQGETQYF
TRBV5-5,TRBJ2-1,CASRRITGGSYNEQFF
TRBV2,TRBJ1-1,CASSEAPRENTEAFF
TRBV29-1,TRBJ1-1,CSVHPSMNTEAFF
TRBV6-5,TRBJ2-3,CASSYLTSGDAYF
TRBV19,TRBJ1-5,CASSPGDRGKVNQPQHF
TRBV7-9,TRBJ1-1,CASSYNRGSAEAFF
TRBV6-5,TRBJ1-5,CASSYSGANQPQHF
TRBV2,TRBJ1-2,CASSDRRTANYGYTF
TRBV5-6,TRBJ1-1,CASNLLGVRGETEAFF
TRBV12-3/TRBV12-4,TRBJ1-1,CASSFFSDTEAFF
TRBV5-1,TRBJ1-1,CASSLTLNTEAFF
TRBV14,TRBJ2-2,CASSQSGVISGELFF
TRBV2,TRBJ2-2,CASSGQGGTGELFF
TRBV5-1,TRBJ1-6,CASTAGTGANSPLHF
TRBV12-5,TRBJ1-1,CASGLVQNTEAFF
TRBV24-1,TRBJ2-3,CATSDRRDRGISDTQYF
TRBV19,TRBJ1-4,CASMADRQGVGKLFF
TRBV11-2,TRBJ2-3,CASSLGRGRGASTDTQYF
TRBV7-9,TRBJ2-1,CASSQTKSQFF
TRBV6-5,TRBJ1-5,CASGPSSNQPQHF
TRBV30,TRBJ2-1,CAWSRGNYNEQFF
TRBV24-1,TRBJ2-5,CATSPRDRVAETQYF
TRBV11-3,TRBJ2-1,CASSSRGGRDNEQFF
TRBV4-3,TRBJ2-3,CASSPTGGVDTQYF
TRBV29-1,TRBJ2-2,CSVSVTGELFF
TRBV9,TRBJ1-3,CASSVSGTSGNTIYF
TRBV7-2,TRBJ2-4,CASSLGLYKNIQYF
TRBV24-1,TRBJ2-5,CATSSAGGSGETQYF